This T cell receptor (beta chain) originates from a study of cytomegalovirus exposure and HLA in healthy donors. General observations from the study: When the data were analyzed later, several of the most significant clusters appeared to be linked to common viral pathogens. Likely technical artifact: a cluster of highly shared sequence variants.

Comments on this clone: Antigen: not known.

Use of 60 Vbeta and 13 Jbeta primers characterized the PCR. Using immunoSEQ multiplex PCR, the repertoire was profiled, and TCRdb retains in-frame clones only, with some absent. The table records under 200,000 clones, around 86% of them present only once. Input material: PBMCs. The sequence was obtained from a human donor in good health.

The CDR3 here is CASSSGTFSTTEAFF. The CDR3 region has the DNA TGTGCCAGCAGCTCCGGGACATTTTCCACCACTGAAGCTTTCTTT. The rearrangement joins TRBV5-4 to TRBJ1-1; the D gene is possibly TRBD1 (6 bases). CDR3 length: 15 residues. Trimming left V 3 bases short and J 4 bases short, with 16 bases between. The germline V gene encodes CDR1 SGHNT and CDR2 YYREEE (reference sequence).